Presented here are 17 T cell receptor beta chains from one specimen sequenced in a study of identifying expanded T cells in peripheral blood (dated by TCRdb to between 2018 and 2021). Library creation used the immunoSEQ multiplex PCR assay. Entries here come from immuneACCESS through TCRdb and include only in-frame sequences with V and J called. Some clones fail to appear in such tables; in the studies checked, an unresolved V gene covers under half of the shortfall, and the cause of the remainder is unknown. In all, the sample holds approximately 110,000 clones, and approximately 90% of those were seen once. Jointly, the top ten make up about a sixth of the sample. Sequencing input: blood. The receptor set was obtained from a person between 18 and 75 years old in good health.

This clone was counted only a few times. The V and J genes are TRBV7-9 and TRBJ1-5, with 8 bases aligning to TRBD1. Germline CDR1 is SEHNR and CDR2 is FQNEAQ (reference sequence). The ends lost 4 bases at V and 7 bases at J; junction bases unmatched: 9. The CDR3 loop spans 15 amino acids. The chain's CDR3 is CASSSTGTGQQPQHF. The DNA of the CDR3 is TGTGCCAGCAGCTCGACCGGGACAGGACAACAGCCCCAGCATTTT.

This rearrangement joins TRBV10-1 to TRBJ2-1; 10 positions match TRBD2. The V segment lost 7 bases and the J segment 5 bases; nucleotides outside the gene matches: 8. The CDR3 is 15 amino acids. Germline CDR1 is WNHNN and CDR2 is SYGVQD (reference sequence). The CDR3 region has the DNA TGCGCCAGCACCTCTGAAGCGGGGGGGAACAATGAGCAGTTCTTC. Translated, it gives CASTSEAGGNNEQFF.

The gene calls are TRBV7-9 and TRBJ2-7, with D maybe TRBD1 (7 bases). This CDR3 spans 15 amino acids. Germline V CDR1 and CDR2: SEHNR, FQNEAQ (reference sequence). Trimming pared 2 bases from V and 5 bases from J, leaving 16 bases between. This chain's CDR3 is CASSLYLGGGNEQYF. CDR3 DNA sequence: TGTGCCAGCAGCTTATATTTAGGAGGGGGCAACGAGCAGTACTTC.

The rearrangement uses TRBV7-7 and TRBJ2-5; 9 positions agree with TRBD1. V shed 6 bases, J shed 5 bases, and the junction held 4 bases outside the gene matches. This CDR3 contains 13 residues. Germline assignment: CDR1 SSHAT and CDR2 FNYEAQ (reference sequence). The DNA of the CDR3 is TGTGCCAGCAGTTCCGGGACAGGGGAGACCCAGTACTTC. It codes for CASSSGTGETQYF.

The chain employs TRBV7-2 and TRBJ1-2; the D is unclear. Germline V lookup: CDR1 SGHTA, CDR2 FQGNSA. There are 11 residues in the CDR3. V lost 6 bases to trimming and J lost 5 bases, with 7 bases between them. CDR3 coding DNA: TGTGCCAGCAGGGGCGGTTATGGCTACACCTTC. Translation: CASRGGYGYTF.

This clone was recorded only once. The V call is TRBV5-1, the J call TRBJ2-3, with D possibly matching TRBD2 (6 bases). V was shortened by 4 bases and J by 4 bases, with 16 bases between the two germline ends. The CDR3 consists of 15 residues. Germline CDR1 reads SGHRS; CDR2 reads YFSETQ. This CDR3 reads CASSAGLISPDTQYF. CDR3 nucleotides: TGCGCCAGCAGCGCGGGGCTTATTAGTCCAGATACGCAGTATTTT.

The chain has TRBV7-9 and TRBJ2-1; 15 positions match TRBD2. The CDR3 covers 16 residues. Trimming cost V 5 bases and J 4 bases; bases outside gene matches: 3. Germline CDR1 SEHNR, CDR2 FQNEAQ (reference sequence). Here the CDR3 DNA reads TGTGCCAGCAGCGGACTAGCGGGGGGGCATTACAATGAGCAGTTCTTC. It encodes CASSGLAGGHYNEQFF.

The rearrangement uses TRBV4-1 and TRBJ2-1; no clear D gene. Looked up from germline, CDR1 is MGHRA and CDR2 is YSYEKL. The CDR3 covers 15 residues. Trimming took off 0 bases at V and 2 bases at J, with 8 bases between the two ends. Here the CDR3 reads CASSQEPSTYNEQFF. The CDR3 DNA sequence: TGCGCCAGCAGCCAAGAGCCCAGCACCTACAATGAGCAGTTCTTC.

The chain employs TRBV28 and TRBJ1-1; D uncertain. Germline CDR1 MDHEN, CDR2 SYDVKM. The CDR3 is 14 amino acids. Trimming stripped 2 bases from V and 0 bases from J, with 7 bases between. In DNA, the CDR3 is TGTGCCAGCAGTTTAGGTTCTGTGAACACTGAAGCTTTCTTT. Protein: CASSLGSVNTEAFF.

The chain is built from TRBV7-6 and TRBJ2-7; a weak D match, TRBD1 (6 bases). Trimming cost V 1 base and J 2 bases, with 9 bases left between them. There are 14 residues in the CDR3. The germline gives CDR1 SGHVS, CDR2 FNYEAQ. The CDR3 nucleotides read TGTGCCAGCAGCTTAGATCAGGGGCCCTACGAGCAGTACTTC. Translation: CASSLDQGPYEQYF.

The chain carries TRBV4-1 and TRBJ2-3, with 8 bases lining up with TRBD1. Germline CDR1 and CDR2: MGHRA and YSYEKL. The junction had 5 bases not matched to a gene; V was cut back by 3 bases and J by 6 bases. The CDR3 loop spans 14 amino acids. The chain's CDR3 is CASSQGYRGDTQYF. CDR3 DNA sequence: TGCGCCAGCAGCCAGGGCTACAGGGGGGATACGCAGTATTTT.

Here the CDR3 DNA reads TGTGCCAGCTCACCCGGCCTTCAGGGAGAGACCACTGAAGCTTTCTTT. It encodes CASSPGLQGETTEAFF. The chain is built from TRBV18 and TRBJ1-1; TRBD1 might be the D (5 bases). Trimming took off 3 bases at V and 4 bases at J, with 18 bases between the two ends. This CDR3 region has 16 residues. Germline lookup yields CDR1 KGHSH and CDR2 LQKENI.

V usage is TRBV4-3 and J usage is TRBJ2-5, with TRBD2 matching over 8 bases. Unmatched junction bases numbered 9, after V lost 1 base and J lost 5 bases. The CDR3 runs 16 residues. Germline lookup yields CDR1 LGHNA and CDR2 YSLEER. DNA of the CDR3: TGCGCCAGCAGCCAAGGGGCCGCGGGGGGCTGGGAGACCCAGTACTTC. This sequence encodes CASSQGAAGGWETQYF.

The rearrangement uses TRBV11-2 and TRBJ2-7; 8 bases map to TRBD1. V shed 0 bases, J shed 3 bases, and the junction held 7 bases outside the gene matches. CDR1 is SGHAT, CDR2 FQNNGV, per germline. The CDR3 spans 16 residues. The CDR3 protein is CASSLDPGQGGYEQYF. The CDR3 coding sequence is TGTGCCAGCAGCTTAGACCCCGGACAGGGCGGCTACGAGCAGTACTTC. The full variable domain, with the rest looked up from reference TRBV11-2 and TRBJ2-7, is EAGVAQSPRYKIIEKRQSVAFWCNPISGHATLYWYQQILGQGPKLLIQFQNNGVVDDSQLPKDRFSAERLKGVDSTLKIQPAKLEDSAVYLCASSLDPGQGGYEQYFGPGTRLTVT.

This clone was observed once. The J gene is TRBJ2-1, the V gene TRBV6-6; D is undetermined. CDR1 is MNHNY and CDR2 is SVGAGI in the germline V gene (reference sequence). Trimming removed 0 bases at V and 6 bases at J, with 6 bases between. The CDR3 spans 13 residues. The CDR3 DNA reads as TGTGCCAGCAGTTACTCGAACTTCAATGAGCAGTTCTTC. Residues: CASSYSNFNEQFF.

The rearrangement joins TRBV10-3 to TRBJ1-2; D remains unclear. V was trimmed by 2 bases and J by 2 bases, leaving 3 bases between them. CDR3 length equals 12 residues. CDR1 is ENHRY, CDR2 SYGVKD, per germline. The CDR3 DNA reads as TGTGCCATCAGTGAGGGGAACTATGGCTACACCTTC. Translated: CAISEGNYGYTF.

The V and J genes are TRBV10-3 and TRBJ2-4; D not resolved. Germline loops: CDR1 ENHRY, CDR2 SYGVKD. The CDR3 contains 11 residues. The V and J ends lost 0 bases and 11 bases respectively, with 5 bases between them. CDR3 protein: CAISESDFQYF. The CDR3 bases are TGTGCCATCAGTGAGTCGGATTTTCAGTACTTC.